The table lists the clone carrying this T cell receptor (beta chain) with a count of one. These data are taken from a study of blood T cell repertoires in COVID-19. Study-level information: The origin of the acute and convalescent COVID-19 samples was the United States, Italy and Spain. T cells, B-cell-depleted T cells, or PBMCs provided the cDNA or gDNA that served as material.

Authors' methods: Reference gene primer amplification yielded estimated nucleated cell counts. The repertoire was sequenced with immunoSEQ multiplex PCR; TCRdb's copy has only in-frame clones and lacks some. That table gives V, J and clone size, and the DNA gave D and trimming. Of 300,000 to 400,000 clones listed, about 87% are singletons. Trimming removed 0 bases from V and 4 bases from J, with 12 bases in between. The germline gives CDR1 MNHEY, CDR2 SMNVEV (reference sequence). This CDR3 contains 15 residues. This clonotype was sampled from a woman aged 25-40 years with COVID-19, enrolled during active disease. Sequencing input: peripheral blood. The rearrangement links TRBV27 to TRBJ1-1; D remains ambiguous. The CDR3 region is CASSLSPGSFTEAFF. DNA for the CDR3: TGTGCCAGCAGTTTATCCCCGGGGTCCTTCACTGAAGCTTTCTTT.